Sequencing of this TCR beta chain was carried out in a study of T cell clonality in common variable immunodeficiency. Study-wide results and caveats: In common variable immunodeficiency, TCR beta chains reportedly carried fewer deletions and N-nucleotide insertions.

This clone was observed a few times. Its antigen is undetermined. The read stops 3 residues short of the end of the CDR3; the missing end is completed from the germline J gene. Germline assignment: CDR1 GTSNPN and CDR2 SVGIG (reference sequence). The CDR3 is made up of 12 amino acids. Between the trimmed V and J ends, which lost 3 bases and 6 bases, there was a span of 12 bases. Profiling relied on immunoSEQ multiplex PCR, and the TCRdb table lists in-frame clones only, not all of them. Recorded here are fewer than 40,000 clones, with no singletons, and the ten leading clones hold 6% to 8%. The material sequenced was peripheral blood mononuclear cells. The clonotype was recovered from a human donor with common variable immunodeficiency. This chain joins TRBV30 and TRBJ2-7; D is perhaps TRBD1 (7 bases). The covered CDR3 bases are TGTGCCTGGAGGGAGGGACAGTCCGAG. Amino acid sequence: CAWREGQSE. The entire CDR3 protein is CAWREGQSEQYF.